This is a list of T cell receptor beta chains from one sample in a study of blood T cells in healthy people across ages. TCRdb re-called the 5' RACE reads with MiXCR, one entry per CDR3 protein. This sample has about 640,000 distinct CDR3 sequences, with 58% found just once. Material for sequencing was blood. These receptors originate from a man in his 60s in good health. CDR3s include the opening cysteine and the closing phenylalanine or tryptophan. Each record gives: J gene, D gene, V gene, clone size, CDR3 protein, CDR3 DNA. D genes are given only for firm matches. Expanded clones are given a class, and other clones once, few, many or no size at all.

TRBJ1-6 | NA | TRBV12-3/TRBV12-4 | NA | CASSIRYNSPLHF | TGTGCCAGCAGTATTCGCTATAATTCACCCCTCCACTTT
TRBJ2-3 | TRBD2 | TRBV5-1 | NA | CASSFGLADTDTQYF | TGCGCCAGCAGCTTCGGACTAGCGGACACAGATACGCAGTATTTT
TRBJ2-7 | NA | TRBV27 | many | CASSLVISSYEQYF | TGTGCCAGCAGTTTAGTGATCAGCTCCTACGAGCAGTACTTC
TRBJ1-1 | NA | TRBV6-1 | NA | CASTDGLSRTEAFF | TGTGCCAGCACCGACGGACTGTCGCGTACTGAAGCTTTCTTT
TRBJ2-7 | TRBD2 | TRBV6-6 | many | CASSREWRGDSYEQYF | TGTGCCAGCAGCCGTGAGTGGCGGGGGGACTCCTACGAGCAGTACTTC
TRBJ1-2 | TRBD1 | TRBV5-1 | NA | CASSIRGLGYGYTF | TGCGCCAGCAGCATCAGGGGGCTGGGATATGGCTACACCTTC
TRBJ2-3 | NA | TRBV12-3/TRBV12-4 | NA | CASSVPSTDTQYF | TGTGCCAGCAGCGTCCCGAGCACAGATACGCAGTATTTT
TRBJ1-1 | NA | TRBV5-1 | NA | CASSQVEGRDEAFF | TGCGCCAGCAGCCAAGTGGAGGGTAGGGATGAAGCTTTCTTT
TRBJ1-6 | NA | TRBV11-2 | NA | CASSSWAGRGYSPLHF | TGTGCCAGCAGCTCGTGGGCGGGCAGGGGTTACTCACCCCTCCACTTT
TRBJ2-4 | TRBD1 | TRBV7-2 | NA | CASSRSGQGAANTQYF | TGTGCCAGCAGCCGATCGGGACAGGGGGCCGCTAACACTCAGTACTTC
TRBJ1-4 | NA | TRBV7-9 | NA | CASSGRGEEKLFF | TGTGCCAGCAGCGGCAGGGGAGAGGAAAAACTGTTTTTT
TRBJ2-1 | TRBD2 | TRBV7-9 | NA | CASSDNRLAIHNEQFF | TGTGCCAGCAGCGATAATCGACTAGCGATTCACAATGAGCAGTTCTTC
TRBJ1-2 | NA | TRBV21-1 | NA | CASSKEARGHGYTF | TGTGCCAGCAGCAAAGAGGCCAGGGGGCATGGCTACACCTTC
TRBJ2-5 | TRBD2 | TRBV27 | NA | CASKSYLTSGGVNEQYF | TGTGCCAGCAAATCTTATCTGACTAGCGGGGGGGTAAATGAGCAGTACTTC
TRBJ2-3 | TRBD2 | TRBV12-3/TRBV12-4 | NA | CASSSGTSGQYF | TGTGCCAGCAGTTCCGGGACTAGCGGGCAGTATTTT
TRBJ2-1 | TRBD1 | TRBV7-9 | NA | CASSPGSDRGQFF | TGTGCCAGCAGCCCTGGGTCCGACAGGGGACAGTTCTTC
TRBJ2-7 | TRBD1 | TRBV6-2/TRBV6-3 | NA | CASRTDRGWYEQYF | TGTGCCAGCAGGACGGACAGGGGGTGGTACGAGCAGTACTTC